The 19 T cell receptor beta chains listed next were all sequenced from one sample in a study of blood T cell repertoires in COVID-19. The protocol was immunoSEQ multiplex PCR, while the TCRdb copy is restricted to in-frame clones and leaves out a portion. The sample has a few hundred thousand clones, about 80% seen once. Sequencing was done on a sample of PBMCs or T cells enriched from blood (not recorded which). The receptor source for this set is a man aged 45 to 65 who had recovered from COVID-19.

J is TRBJ2-5 and V is TRBV6-2 or TRBV6-3; 13 nucleotides align to TRBD2. This CDR3 comprises 19 residues. The junction had 12 bases not matched to a gene; V was cut back by 5 bases and J by 0 bases. Germline assignment: CDR1 MNHEY and CDR2 SVGEGT. The CDR3 protein is CASSKASGTSGIYQETQYF. CDR3 nucleotides: TGTGCCAGCAGTAAAGCTTCCGGGACTAGCGGGATTTACCAAGAGACCCAGTACTTC.

This sequence joins TRBV6-5 and TRBJ1-2; the D is unclear. V dropped 0 bases and J dropped 8 bases, with 13 bases sitting between them. Germline values: CDR1 MNHEY, CDR2 SVGAGI. The CDR3 length is 14 residues. The CDR3 spells CASSYSTQSYGYTF. CDR3 nucleotides: TGTGCCAGCAGTTACTCGACTCAGTCTTACGGCTACACCTTC.

This chain links TRBV11-3 with TRBJ2-1; D might be TRBD2 (6 bases). From germline, CDR1 is SGHNT and CDR2 YENEEA. This CDR3 spans 16 amino acids. The ends were cut back, 2 bases at V and 7 bases at J, with 18 bases in the middle. In nucleotides, the CDR3 is TGTGCCAGCAGCTTAAGGTCCGTGGCTGGGGGGAATGAGCAGTTCTTC. It is translated as CASSLRSVAGGNEQFF.

This clone was picked up a small number of times. This chain uses TRBV12-3 or TRBV12-4 with TRBJ1-1, with no clear D. Deletions cut 6 bases from V and 1 base from J, with 9 bases between. The CDR3 has 13 residues. CDR3 amino acids: CASSSTRNTEAFF. CDR3 sequence (DNA): TGTGCCAGCAGCTCGACAAGGAACACTGAAGCTTTCTTT.

The chain joins TRBV9 to TRBJ2-1; no definite D call. Germline lookup yields CDR1 SGDLS and CDR2 YYNGEE. V gave up 0 bases and J gave up 2 bases, with 12 bases separating them. The CDR3 covers 16 residues. The CDR3 nucleotides read TGTGCCAGCAGCGTAGGTCCCGGGTCCCCCTACAATGAGCAGTTCTTC. This translates into CASSVGPGSPYNEQFF.

The V gene is TRBV18, the J gene TRBJ2-7; TRBD2 is a possible D gene (5 bases). Trimming pared 4 bases from V and 3 bases from J, leaving 19 bases between. Germline V gives CDR1 KGHSH, CDR2 LQKENI. This CDR3 spans 16 amino acids. CDR3 nucleotides: TGTGCCAGCTCACAGTACGCGGGTCCCACCCACTACGAGCAGTACTTC. Its protein product is CASSQYAGPTHYEQYF.

The V call is TRBV9, the J call TRBJ2-1; D remains unclear. Germline loops: CDR1 SGDLS, CDR2 YYNGEE. Trimming removed 3 bases from V and 0 bases from J, with 22 bases in between. This CDR3 is built from 19 residues. CDR3 in amino acids: CASSDPPDRGTSSYNEQFF. CDR3 sequence (DNA): TGTGCCAGCAGCGACCCCCCAGATCGCGGTACGAGCTCCTACAATGAGCAGTTCTTC.

The chain couples TRBV27 to TRBJ1-5; 7 positions agree with TRBD1. Trimming at V came to 6 bases and at J to 0 bases, leaving 8 bases not matched to a gene. The germline CDR1 and CDR2 sequences are MNHEY and SMNVEV (reference sequence). This CDR3 contains 16 residues. CDR3 nucleotides: TGTGCCAGCAGAGGGACAGTTGATTATAGCAATCAGCCCCAGCATTTT. The encoded protein is CASRGTVDYSNQPQHF.

The chain has TRBV5-4 and TRBJ2-2, with D tentatively TRBD2 (5 bases). The CDR3 length is 15 residues. The V and J ends lost 0 bases and 1 base respectively, with 7 bases between them. The V gene's germline CDR1 is SGHNT and CDR2 YYREEE (reference sequence). CDR3 bases: TGTGCCAGCAGCTTGGGAGGGAGGAACACCGGGGAGCTGTTTTTT. This codes for CASSLGGRNTGELFF.

This chain uses TRBV18 with TRBJ1-4; D uncertain. This CDR3 spans 16 amino acids. The V and J ends lost 3 bases and 0 bases respectively, with 11 bases between them. CDR1 is KGHSH, CDR2 LQKENI, per germline. CDR3 amino acids: CASSPRNAATNEKLFF. CDR3 in DNA: TGTGCCAGCTCACCCCGAAACGCAGCAACTAATGAAAAACTGTTTTTT.

This clone has only a few counts. V usage is TRBV27 and J usage is TRBJ2-3; 11 positions agree with TRBD2. CDR1 and CDR2 from the germline V gene are MNHEY and SMNVEV (reference sequence). The trim removed 5 bases at V and 6 bases at J, leaving 10 bases unmatched. This CDR3 spans 16 amino acids. Here the CDR3 DNA reads TGTGCCAGCAGTCCCGGCCGACTAGCGGGACCGGATACGCAGTATTTT. Translation gives CASSPGRLAGPDTQYF.

Only a few counts were recorded for this clone. The chain carries TRBV7-9 and TRBJ2-2; D is possibly TRBD1 (6 bases). The V gene lost 4 bases and the J gene lost 5 bases, with 8 bases spanning the gap. The CDR3 covers 13 residues. The germline V gene encodes CDR1 SEHNR and CDR2 FQNEAQ (reference sequence). DNA of the CDR3: TGTGCCAGCAGCTCCGGGACAACCGGGGAGCTGTTTTTT. It translates to CASSSGTTGELFF.

The chain has TRBV6-1 and TRBJ1-5; D may be TRBD1 (5 bases). Germline lookup yields CDR1 MNHNS and CDR2 SASEGT. V lost 4 bases and J lost 3, with 19 bases in between. The CDR3 is 17 residues long. Here the CDR3 reads CASSATMTGEFNQPQHF. The CDR3 DNA is TGTGCCAGCAGTGCTACAATGACGGGGGAATTCAATCAGCCCCAGCATTTT.

This CDR3 reads CASRPARGSTEQFF. DNA of the CDR3: TGTGCCAGCAGACCCGCGCGGGGGTCCACTGAGCAGTTCTTC. The chain links TRBV2 to TRBJ2-1; 7 nucleotides line up with TRBD2. The germline V gene encodes CDR1 SNHLY and CDR2 FYNNEI. The CDR3 loop spans 14 amino acids. With 6 bases clipped from V and 9 bases from J, the junction kept 11 bases outside the gene matches.

The V call is TRBV7-3, the J call TRBJ2-7; 10 bases agree with TRBD1. Germline V CDR1 and CDR2: SGHTA, FQGTGA. CDR3 length: 15 residues. V lost 4 bases and J lost 2; bases outside the gene matches: 5. The CDR3 bases are TGTGCCAGCAGCTACAGACAGGGGGCCCCCTACGAGCAGTACTTC. This gives the protein CASSYRQGAPYEQYF.

The chain uses TRBV21-1 and TRBJ1-3. TRBV21-1 is a pseudogene segment. CDR3 length: 16 amino acids. In nucleotides, the CDR3 is TGTGCCAGCAGCAAGACTCGGGGAAACTCTGGAAACACCATATATTTT. Translating gives CASSKTRGNSGNTIYF.

The J gene is TRBJ2-7, the V gene TRBV7-9; 8 nucleotides agree with TRBD2. This CDR3 region has 14 residues. Germline V gene data show CDR1 as SEHNR and CDR2 as FQNEAQ (reference sequence). The J segment lost 4 bases and the V segment lost 4 bases, leaving 6 bases of the junction unmatched. DNA for the CDR3: TGTGCCAGCAGCTCGAGCGGGAGTGAGTACGAGCAGTACTTC. It yields the protein CASSSSGSEYEQYF.

This chain joins TRBV5-1 and TRBJ2-3; 9 positions agree with TRBD2. The CDR3 extends over 16 amino acids. Germline CDR1 and CDR2: SGHRS and YFSETQ. V dropped 1 base and J dropped 3; count of bases not matched to a gene: 6. The CDR3 DNA is TGCGCCAGCAGCTTGCCTAGCGGGACGGGTACAGATACGCAGTATTTT. Residues: CASSLPSGTGTDTQYF. The full variable domain, completed using reference TRBV5-1 and TRBJ2-3, is KAGVTQTPRYLIKTRGQQVTLSCSPISGHRSVSWYQQTPGQGLQFLFEYFSETQRNKGNFPGRFSGRQFSNSRSEMNVSTLELGDSALYLCASSLPSGTGTDTQYFGPGTRLTVL.

V usage is TRBV11-2 and J usage is TRBJ2-2; a weak D match, TRBD1 (5 bases). This CDR3 spans 14 amino acids. Trimming removed 2 bases from V and 1 base from J, with 5 bases in between. Germline V gene data show CDR1 as SGHAT and CDR2 as FQNNGV. The CDR3 here is CASSLQGNTGELFF. The CDR3 nucleotides read TGTGCCAGCAGCTTACAGGGGAACACCGGGGAGCTGTTTTTT.